A selection of T cell receptor beta chains follows, all from one sample in a study of beta chain features in type 1 diabetes. Only in-frame clones appear in the TCRdb table, and some are missing; sequencing was by immunoSEQ multiplex PCR. The data hold hundreds of thousands of clones, with under 8.5% observed a single time. The sequenced sample consisted of central memory CD4+ T cells from blood. These receptors came from a woman aged 18-30 years in good health. Both conserved end residues are part of each CDR3. D genes are given only for firm matches. Only some rows state a clone size, as once, few, many or a class for expanded clones.

many	NA	TRBV7-2	14	TRBJ2-7	TGTGCCAGCAGCTTCGGGCAGGGTTCCTCCGAGCAGTACTTC	CASSFGQGSSEQYF
NA	TRBD1	TRBV28	15	TRBJ2-7	TGTGCCAGCAGTTCTCCACAGGGGGCGCGGTACGAGCAGTACTTC	CASSSPQGARYEQYF
NA	NA	TRBV6-5	11	TRBJ2-7	TGTGCCAGCAGTGCAGGGTACGAGCAGTACTTC	CASSAGYEQYF
few	TRBD2	TRBV10-3	13	TRBJ2-1	TGTGCCATCAGTGACCAACTAGCGAATGAGCAGTTCTTC	CAISDQLANEQFF
few	TRBD1	TRBV18	14	TRBJ1-4	TGTGCCAGCTCACGGGACAGGGGACGTGAAAAACTGTTTTTT	CASSRDRGREKLFF
many	NA	TRBV29-1	12	TRBJ2-6	TGCAGCGCTTCCTCTGGGGCCAACGTCCTGACTTTC	CSASSGANVLTF
few	NA	TRBV19	14	TRBJ2-5	TGTGCCAGTAGTATTTACCGGGACACGCGGGCCCAGTACTTC	CASSIYRDTRAQYF
NA	NA	TRBV7-9	14	TRBJ1-2	TGTGCCAGCAGCTTTAAGGGGTTCGGGTATGGCTACACCTTC	CASSFKGFGYGYTF
few	NA	TRBV5-6	14	TRBJ1-2	TGTGCCAGCAGCCAGGAGCATGGGGCGTCGGGCTACACCTTC	CASSQEHGASGYTF
NA	TRBD2	TRBV9	13	TRBJ2-1	TGTGCCAGCAGCGTCGGCCTAGCGGGAGCCTTGTTCTTC	CASSVGLAGALFF
NA	NA	TRBV5-6	15	TRBJ2-7	TGTGCCAGCAGCTTGTGGAGGCCGAGCTCCTACGAGCAGTACTTC	CASSLWRPSSYEQYF
few	NA	TRBV29-1	24	TRBJ2-3	TGCAGCGTGGGTCATCTATGGGACGAAATAGGGTCATCTATTGGACAGAGTTTCACAGATACGCAGTATTTT	CSVGHLWDEIGSSIGQSFTDTQYF
many	NA	TRBV10-3	14	TRBJ2-7	TGTGCCATCAGTGAGTCGCCCGGATACAGAGAGCAGTACTTC	CAISESPGYREQYF
NA	NA	TRBV7-9	12	TRBJ2-1	TGTGCCAGCAGCTTCCAACTAGTTCCACCGTTCTTC	CASSFQLVPPFF
NA	NA	TRBV15	14	TRBJ2-1	TGTGCCACCAGCAGACTACCATCCTACAATGAGCAGTTCTTC	CATSRLPSYNEQFF
NA	NA	TRBV4-2	14	TRBJ2-3	TGTGCCAGCAGCCAAGGGTCGGGGTCAGATACGCAGTATTTT	CASSQGSGSDTQYF
NA	NA	TRBV19	12	TRBJ2-6	TGTGCCACCCGGGCTGGGGCCAACGTCCTGACTTTC	CATRAGANVLTF
few	NA	TRBV28	13	TRBJ1-1	TGTGCCAGCAGTTTAGGTCATCAGACTGAAGCTTTCTTT	CASSLGHQTEAFF
NA	TRBD2	TRBV7-2	16	TRBJ2-2	TGTGCCAGCAGCTTAGTCGGCGGGAGGGTTGTCGGGGAGCTGTTTTTT	CASSLVGGRVVGELFF
few	NA	TRBV5-5	13	TRBJ2-7	TGTGCCAGCAGACCGGGACTCCCCTACGAGCAGTACTTC	CASRPGLPYEQYF
few	NA	TRBV28	15	TRBJ2-2	TGTGCCAGCAGTTTACCCGGGCCTAACCCCGTGGGGCTGTTTTTT	CASSLPGPNPVGLFF
NA	NA	TRBV5-8	16	TRBJ2-3	TGTGCCAGCAGCTTGGATGCAGGGGTGGGGACAGATACGCAGTATTTT	CASSLDAGVGTDTQYF
few	NA	TRBV7-2	16	TRBJ2-1	TGTGCCAGCACCCCCCAGGGCCTCAGCTCCTACAATGAGCAGTTCTTC	CASTPQGLSSYNEQFF
NA	NA	TRBV19	13	TRBJ2-1	TGTGCCAGTGAGGGCCCCTCTCGCAATGAGCAGTTCTTC	CASEGPSRNEQFF
NA	NA	TRBV2	13	TRBJ1-5	TGTGCCAGCAGCCCAGGGGGCAATCAGCCCCAGCATTTT	CASSPGGNQPQHF
few	NA	TRBV6-6	12	TRBJ2-7	TGTGCCAGCAGTTACCCTAGTGAGGAGCAGTACTTC	CASSYPSEEQYF
few	NA	TRBV28	17	TRBJ2-3	TGTGCCAGCAGTTTGAAATTGGGGGGGGCCACCACAGATACGCAGTATTTT	CASSLKLGGATTDTQYF
NA	NA	TRBV6-5	15	TRBJ2-7	TGTGCCAGCAGCCCCTATACGGTAATTACCTACGAGCAGTACTTC	CASSPYTVITYEQYF
few	NA	TRBV6-5	13	TRBJ1-1	TGTGCCATCAGCTCAGGTTTAGAGACTGAAGCTTTCTTT	CAISSGLETEAFF
few	NA	TRBV28	13	TRBJ2-1	TGTGCCAGCAGTTTAAGCAGTCGCAATGAGCAGTTCTTC	CASSLSSRNEQFF
NA	TRBD1	TRBV7-6	16	TRBJ2-6	TGTGCCAGCAGCCCCCGACAGGGGATAGAGGCCAACGTCCTGACTTTC	CASSPRQGIEANVLTF
few	NA	TRBV4-2	15	TRBJ1-4	TGTGCCAGCAGCCAACGGGTGGCAACTAATGAAAAACTGTTTTTT	CASSQRVATNEKLFF
few	NA	TRBV10-3	13	TRBJ2-2	TGTGCCATCAGTCTAGAGTTCCACCGGGAGCTGTTTTTT	CAISLEFHRELFF
many	NA	TRBV12-2	14	TRBJ2-1	TGTGCAAGTTTGGAGCGGGAGAGTCGCAATGAGCAGTTCTTC	CASLERESRNEQFF
NA	NA	TRBV7-2	13	TRBJ2-1	TGTGCCAGCAGCTTACGGAATGTCCATGAGCAGTTCTTC	CASSLRNVHEQFF
many	NA	TRBV18	15	TRBJ1-3	TGTGCCAGCTCACCTACGGGTTACCCTGGAAACACCATATATTTT	CASSPTGYPGNTIYF